These T cell receptor beta chains were read from a single sample in a study of blood T cell repertoires in COVID-19. Clones were sequenced by immunoSEQ multiplex PCR, and TCRdb holds only the in-frame ones, with some missing. The table has 130,000 to 150,000 clones, roughly 82% seen once. Sequencing was performed on peripheral blood. The receptors here all came from a man aged 55-75 years with active or convalescent COVID-19. Both conserved end residues are part of each CDR3. Each record gives: clone size, D gene, V gene, J gene, CDR3 protein, CDR3 DNA. D genes are given only for firm matches. Where a row states a size, it is once, few, many or the class of an expanded clone; other rows omit it.

once	-	TRBV7-9	TRBJ1-2	CASSGTGTFYGYTF	TGTGCCAGCAGCGGTACAGGGACCTTCTATGGCTACACCTTC
-	TRBD1	TRBV27	TRBJ1-4	CASGSYRGRTNEKLFF	TGTGCCAGCGGGTCATACAGGGGGCGTACTAATGAAAAACTGTTTTTT
-	TRBD1	TRBV3-1/TRBV3-2	TRBJ1-4	CASSQGGQGLLEKLFF	TGTGCCAGCAGCCAAGGTGGACAGGGACTTCTGGAAAAACTGTTTTTT
-	TRBD2	TRBV2	TRBJ2-3	CALIEREGRRDTQYF	TGTGCTCTTATTGAGCGGGAGGGCAGGCGAGATACGCAGTATTTT
few	-	TRBV11-3	TRBJ2-5	CASSLGARQETQYF	TGTGCCAGCAGCTTAGGAGCCAGGCAAGAGACCCAGTACTTC
-	-	TRBV4-3	TRBJ2-1	CASSQDPRGGSYNEQFF	TGCGCCAGCAGCCAAGACCCCCGGGGAGGCTCCTACAATGAGCAGTTCTTC
-	TRBD1	TRBV4-1	TRBJ1-5	CASSSRTGGYSNQPQHF	TGCGCCAGCAGCTCCAGAACAGGGGGTTATAGCAATCAGCCCCAGCATTTT
once	-	TRBV6-2/TRBV6-3	TRBJ1-5	CASSYHFVRGPSNQPQHF	TGTGCCAGCAGTTACCATTTCGTGAGAGGGCCTAGCAATCAGCCCCAGCATTTT
-	-	TRBV3-1/TRBV3-2	TRBJ1-2	CASSQDRVRGYTF	TGTGCCAGCAGCCAAGACAGGGTACGGGGCTACACCTTC
-	-	TRBV7-8	TRBJ2-4	CASSLARAKNIQYF	TGTGCCAGCAGCTTAGCTCGAGCCAAAAACATTCAGTACTTC
-	TRBD1	TRBV11-2	TRBJ2-3	CASSRQGPSDTQYF	TGTGCCAGCAGCCGACAGGGGCCCTCAGATACGCAGTATTTT
-	-	TRBV7-9	TRBJ2-3	CASSARQGTDTQYF	TGTGCCAGCAGCGCCCGGCAGGGCACAGATACGCAGTATTTT
-	-	TRBV3-1/TRBV3-2	TRBJ1-1	CASSLRGASGTEAFF	TGTGCCAGCAGCCTTCGGGGAGCCTCTGGGACTGAAGCTTTCTTT
few	TRBD2	TRBV6-5	TRBJ2-1	CASSYSLAGMYEQFF	TGTGCCAGCAGTTACTCCCTAGCGGGAATGTATGAGCAGTTCTTC
once	TRBD2	TRBV9	TRBJ2-7	CASSASGGLAGVSYEQYF	TGTGCCAGCAGCGCCTCCGGTGGACTAGCGGGGGTTAGTTACGAGCAGTACTTC
-	-	TRBV6-6	TRBJ1-6	CASSMDSSYNSPLHF	TGTGCCAGCAGTATGGACAGCTCCTATAATTCACCCCTCCACTTT
-	TRBD1	TRBV30	TRBJ2-7	CAWSTGQGPYEQYF	TGTGCCTGGAGTACGGGACAGGGGCCCTACGAGCAGTACTTC
few	TRBD1	TRBV7-9	TRBJ1-6	CASSRGPGQGNSPLHF	TGTGCCAGCAGCCGCGGACCGGGACAGGGAAATTCACCCCTCCACTTT
-	-	TRBV27	TRBJ2-1	CASGIADGEQFF	TGTGCCAGCGGTATAGCCGACGGGGAGCAGTTCTTC
few	-	TRBV6-2/TRBV6-3	TRBJ1-2	CASSLRSYGYTF	TGTGCCAGCAGCCTGAGAAGCTATGGCTACACCTTC
-	-	TRBV5-1	TRBJ1-2	CASSPGRGSNYGYTF	TGCGCCAGCAGTCCGGGTAGGGGGTCGAACTATGGCTACACCTTC
-	TRBD1	TRBV4-3	TRBJ1-3	CASSQGSAGGGNTIYF	TGCGCCAGCAGCCAAGGAAGCGCAGGGGGGGGAAACACCATATATTTT
-	TRBD2	TRBV15	TRBJ2-1	CATSRKTSGKSYNEQFF	TGTGCCACCAGCAGGAAGACTAGCGGGAAATCCTACAATGAGCAGTTCTTC
-	TRBD2	TRBV4-3	TRBJ2-1	CASSPFTSGRGDEQFF	TGCGCCAGCAGCCCTTTTACTAGCGGGAGAGGGGATGAGCAGTTCTTC
-	-	TRBV5-5	TRBJ2-2	CASSLEVGVGELFF	TGTGCCAGCAGCTTGGAAGTAGGGGTCGGGGAGCTGTTTTTT
-	-	TRBV27	TRBJ1-6	CASSSGFRQSPLHF	TGTGCCAGCAGTTCCGGGTTCCGGCAGTCACCCCTCCACTTT
-	TRBD1	TRBV10-1	TRBJ1-1	CASSQTYLRDRLNPEAFF	TGCGCCAGCTCCCAAACGTACCTTCGGGACAGGTTGAACCCTGAAGCTTTCTTT
-	-	TRBV24-1	TRBJ1-5	CATSALNQPQHF	TGTGCCACCAGTGCTCTTAATCAGCCCCAGCATTTT
-	-	TRBV30	TRBJ2-3	CAWSARLGDTQYF	TGTGCCTGGAGTGCACGACTCGGGGATACGCAGTATTTT
-	TRBD1	TRBV24-1	TRBJ2-5	CATSDPGQRGKETQYF	TGTGCCACCAGTGACCCGGGACAGAGAGGGAAAGAGACCCAGTACTTC
-	TRBD1	TRBV11-3	TRBJ1-2	CASCRDRDYGYTF	TGTGCCAGCTGTCGGGACAGGGACTATGGCTACACCTTC
-	-	TRBV19	TRBJ1-6	CASSIGNRVTGSPLHF	TGTGCCAGTAGTATAGGAAACAGGGTGACCGGTTCACCCCTCCACTTT
-	-	TRBV13	TRBJ2-2	CASGGRAESGELFF	TGTGCCAGTGGGGGCAGGGCGGAGAGCGGGGAGCTGTTTTTT
-	-	TRBV4-3	TRBJ2-7	CASSPTGGAYEQYF	TGCGCCAGCAGCCCGACGGGGGGCGCGTACGAGCAGTACTTC
-	TRBD1	TRBV2	TRBJ1-2	CASSRDRGSNYGYTF	TGTGCCAGCAGCCGCGACAGGGGATCGAATTATGGCTACACCTTC
-	TRBD1	TRBV14	TRBJ2-7	CASSPGQVPSEQYF	TGTGCCAGCAGCCCCGGACAGGTTCCCTCCGAGCAGTACTTC
-	TRBD1	TRBV11-2	TRBJ2-7	CASSYDRDEQYF	TGTGCCAGCAGCTACGACAGGGACGAGCAGTACTTC
many	TRBD1	TRBV2	TRBJ1-4	CASSRGTVGEKLFF	TGTGCCAGCAGTCGAGGGACAGTGGGGGAAAAACTGTTTTTT
-	-	TRBV6-6	TRBJ1-2	CASSHPEGIRDGYTF	TGTGCCAGCAGTCACCCGGAGGGGATCCGGGATGGCTACACCTTC
-	TRBD1	TRBV3-1/TRBV3-2	TRBJ2-7	CASSRTGKGEQYF	TGTGCCAGCAGCCGGACAGGGAAGGGCGAGCAGTACTTC
-	TRBD2	TRBV7-2	TRBJ2-1	CASSLGLAEKQFF	TGTGCCAGCAGCTTAGGACTAGCGGAAAAGCAGTTCTTC
-	-	TRBV3-1/TRBV3-2	TRBJ1-2	CASSQDNRIYGYTF	TGTGCCAGCAGCCAAGATAACAGAATCTATGGCTACACCTTC
-	-	TRBV11-3	TRBJ2-6	CASSFVGANVLTF	TGTGCCAGCAGCTTCGTTGGGGCCAACGTCCTGACTTTC
-	TRBD1	TRBV3-1/TRBV3-2	TRBJ2-7	CASSAGTGTYEQYF	TGTGCCAGCAGCGCCGGGACAGGGACATACGAGCAGTACTTC
-	-	TRBV4-2	TRBJ1-2	CASSQDAGKGYRTF	TGTGCCAGCAGCCAAGATGCAGGGAAGGGCTATAGGACCTTC